This T cell receptor beta chain was profiled in a study of blood T cell repertoires in COVID-19. Turning to the study itself: Collection of acute and convalescent COVID-19 samples took place in the United States, Italy and Spain.

In germline, CDR1 is LGHDT, CDR2 YNNKEL (reference sequence). The CDR3 is 18 residues long. J was trimmed by 0 bases and V by 1 base; bases with no gene match: 6. Sequencing used immunoSEQ multiplex PCR; TCRdb keeps in-frame clones, though not all of them. The sample carries about 250,000 clones, roughly 80% recorded once. The gene calls are TRBV3-1 (or the pseudogene TRBV3-2) and TRBJ2-2; 9 positions match TRBD2. This TCR derives from a man in his forties who had been exposed to COVID-19. Source material: PBMCs or T cells enriched from blood (not recorded which). This chain's CDR3 is CASSQGLAGSANTGELFF. The CDR3 region has the DNA TGTGCCAGCAGCCAAGGGCTAGCGGGGAGCGCGAACACCGGGGAGCTGTTTTTT.